The 32 T cell receptor beta chains below were found in one sample sequenced in a study of blood T cell repertoires in COVID-19. Using immunoSEQ multiplex PCR, the repertoire was profiled, and TCRdb retains in-frame clones only, with some absent. The data show 350,000 or so clones, roughly 89% seen once. Sequences were obtained from peripheral blood. The receptor source for this set is a woman aged 55-70 years with COVID-19, enrolled during active disease.

Only one count was recorded for this clone. V gene TRBV9 combines with J gene TRBJ2-3; 12 nucleotides agree with TRBD2. Per the germline V gene, CDR1 is SGDLS and CDR2 is YYNGEE. The CDR3 has 16 residues. J was trimmed by 2 bases and V by 4 bases; bases with no gene match: 5. The chain's CDR3 is CASSSRLAGATDTQYF. The CDR3 nucleotides read TGTGCCAGCAGCTCTAGACTAGCGGGGGCCACAGATACGCAGTATTTT.

CDR3 bases: TGCGCCAGCAGCTTTACTCGCGGGGGGGCAGCAGATACGCAGTATTTT. It yields the protein CASSFTRGGAADTQYF. The rearrangement joins TRBV5-1 to TRBJ2-3; 9 nucleotides align to TRBD2. The junction had 8 bases not matched to a gene; V was cut back by 2 bases and J by 4 bases. Germline V gene sequence: CDR1 SGHRS, CDR2 YFSETQ. The CDR3 is made up of 16 amino acids.

The chain carries TRBV6-1 and TRBJ1-1; D is undetermined. Trimming stripped 1 base from V and 0 bases from J, with 12 bases between. The CDR3 totals 16 residues. Per the germline V gene, CDR1 is MNHNS and CDR2 is SASEGT. The CDR3 sequence is CASSEELLRLNTEAFF. CDR3 nucleotide sequence: TGTGCCAGCAGTGAAGAATTGCTACGTTTGAACACTGAAGCTTTCTTT.

The sample holds one count of this clone. J is TRBJ1-4 and V is TRBV2; D remains unclear. This CDR3 spans 15 amino acids. Per the germline V gene, CDR1 is SNHLY and CDR2 is FYNNEI. V shed 2 bases and J shed 0 bases, with 7 bases lying between them. The CDR3: CASSEIDSTNEKLFF. CDR3 coding DNA: TGTGCCAGCAGTGAAATAGATTCAACTAATGAAAAACTGTTTTTT.

Notes on this clone: Within the sample, other DNA sequences also encode this same CDR3. The chain uses TRBV5-1 and TRBJ1-1; D is possibly TRBD1 (6 bases). Looked up from germline, CDR1 is SGHRS and CDR2 is YFSETQ. The CDR3 spans 14 residues. The V and J ends lost 0 bases and 4 bases respectively, with 10 bases between them. This chain's CDR3 is CASSLDRVGTEAFF. DNA for the CDR3: TGCGCCAGCAGCTTGGACAGGGTAGGCACTGAAGCTTTCTTT.

This chain links TRBV27 with TRBJ1-2; D remains unclear. V was pared by 10 bases and J by 2 bases, with 11 bases between. Germline V gene lookup returns CDR1 MNHEY and CDR2 SMNVEV (reference sequence). The CDR3 has 12 residues. The CDR3 here is CAIRLPNYGYTF. CDR3 sequence (DNA): TGTGCCATCAGACTCCCCAACTATGGCTACACCTTC.

The chain links TRBV6-5 to TRBJ1-2, with 7 bases that match TRBD1. The junction had 6 bases not matched to a gene; V was cut back by 2 bases and J by 6 bases. CDR3 length: 14 residues. Looked up from germline, CDR1 is MNHEY and CDR2 is SVGAGI. The CDR3 loop reads CASSYTDRVHGYTF. CDR3 nucleotides: TGTGCCAGCAGTTACACCGACAGGGTGCATGGCTACACCTTC.

The chain combines TRBV7-2 with TRBJ2-1; TRBD2 aligns across 7 bases. CDR1 and CDR2 (germline): SGHTA, FQGNSA. Trimming took 2 bases from V and 6 from J; bases not matched to a gene: 10. The CDR3 spans 16 residues. The CDR3 region is CASSLTGTNPLNEQFF. The CDR3 nucleotides are TGTGCCAGCAGCTTAACCGGGACTAACCCTCTCAATGAGCAGTTCTTC.

V gene TRBV27 combines with J gene TRBJ1-1; D is perhaps TRBD1 (5 bases). Trimming took off 0 bases at V and 5 bases at J, with 19 bases between the two ends. CDR3 size: 17 residues. Germline-derived CDR1 and CDR2 are MNHEY and SMNVEV (reference sequence). CDR3 residues: CASSLSSTRTIATEAFF. CDR3 nucleotides: TGTGCCAGCAGTTTATCTTCGACTCGGACAATCGCGACTGAAGCTTTCTTT.

The chain carries TRBV2 and TRBJ2-5; D gene uncertain. Germline V CDR1 and CDR2: SNHLY, FYNNEI. The CDR3 is 14 residues long. V was clipped by 6 bases and J by 2 bases, with 13 bases between them. CDR3 DNA: TGTGCCAGCAGACGACCTAGAACTCAAGAGACCCAGTACTTC. It encodes CASRRPRTQETQYF.

The chain employs TRBV5-4 and TRBJ1-1; a possible D gene is TRBD1 (5 bases). Trimming removed 4 bases from V and 0 bases from J, with 10 bases in between. Germline values: CDR1 SGHNT, CDR2 YYREEE (reference sequence). The CDR3 sequence is 14 residues long. The CDR3 bases are TGTGCCAGCAGCGCGGGACGGGTGAACACTGAAGCTTTCTTT. Protein product: CASSAGRVNTEAFF.

This clone was found once. V usage is TRBV28 and J usage is TRBJ2-7; possibly TRBD2 for D (6 bases). V was cut by 6 bases and J by 2 bases, with 8 bases left in between. There are 12 residues in the CDR3. Germline CDR1 is MDHEN and CDR2 is SYDVKM. CDR3 protein: CASRPGAYEQYF. CDR3 DNA sequence: TGTGCCAGCAGGCCGGGGGCCTACGAGCAGTACTTC.

CDR3 nucleotides: TGTGCCAGCAGCCAAGCCCGGGGGGCCGTGGAGACCCAGTACTTC. This gives the protein CASSQARGAVETQYF. The rearrangement links TRBV3-1 (or the pseudogene TRBV3-2) to TRBJ2-5; D might be TRBD2 (7 bases). CDR1 is LGHDT and CDR2 is YNNKEL in the germline V gene (reference sequence). This CDR3 region has 15 residues. The V and J ends lost 1 base and 5 bases respectively, with 14 bases between them.

About this clone itself: At one end, the junction sequence differs from germline, possibly due to a read error. The chain carries TRBV6-5 and TRBJ1-2, with D perhaps matching TRBD1 (5 bases). Looked up from germline, CDR1 is MNHEY and CDR2 is SVGAGI. This CDR3 has 14 residues. CDR3 DNA sequence: TGTGCCAGCAGTTACGCGGGGGGAGACTACGGAACGATCTTC. This sequence encodes CASSYAGGDYGTIF.

This chain links TRBV20-1 with TRBJ1-3, with D perhaps TRBD1 (6 bases). V lost 3 bases and J lost 8, with 11 bases in between. Germline CDR1 reads DFQATT; CDR2 reads SNEGSKA (reference sequence). CDR3 size: 12 residues. This CDR3 is CSASFHRDTIYF. CDR3 nucleotides: TGCAGTGCTAGTTTTCACAGGGACACCATATATTTT.

The V and J genes are TRBV28 and TRBJ1-5; maybe TRBD1 (5 bases). The germline CDR1 and CDR2 sequences are MDHEN and SYDVKM. Between the trimmed V and J ends, which lost 1 base and 4 bases, there was a span of 14 bases. CDR3 size: 16 residues. The CDR3 region has the DNA TGTGCCAGCAGTTTATTAAAAGGGGTTGGGAATCAGCCCCAGCATTTT. This codes for CASSLLKGVGNQPQHF.

The CDR3 sequence is CASSDRVGSPLHF. CDR3 DNA sequence: TGTGCCAGCAGCGACAGGGTTGGATCACCCCTCCACTTT. V usage is TRBV13 and J usage is TRBJ1-6; 7 bases align to TRBD1. Germline CDR1 is PRHDT and CDR2 is FYEKMQ (reference sequence). V was clipped by 5 bases and J by 10 bases; unmatched bases: 5. This CDR3 comprises 13 residues.

V is TRBV4-1 and J is TRBJ2-1; TRBD1 matches at 7 bases. The germline CDR1 and CDR2 sequences are MGHRA and YSYEKL. Germline trimming cut 1 base from V and 3 bases from J; bases unmatched to any gene: 9. The CDR3 extends over 17 amino acids. The CDR3 sequence is CASSQGPTGNYYNEQFF. The CDR3 coding sequence is TGCGCCAGCAGCCAAGGCCCGACAGGGAATTACTACAATGAGCAGTTCTTC.

The chain has TRBV5-1 and TRBJ2-7; D gene unclear. Germline V lookup: CDR1 SGHRS, CDR2 YFSETQ. The CDR3 runs 13 residues. Trimming removed 4 bases at V and 0 bases at J, with 8 bases between. The chain's CDR3 is CASSVQSSYEQYF. CDR3 DNA sequence: TGCGCCAGCAGCGTACAAAGCTCCTACGAGCAGTACTTC.

This sequence joins TRBV7-9 and TRBJ2-5; perhaps TRBD2 as D (6 bases). The germline V gene encodes CDR1 SEHNR and CDR2 FQNEAQ (reference sequence). This CDR3 is built from 16 residues. Trimming stripped 1 base from V and 5 bases from J, with 17 bases between. This CDR3 is CASSLETDYPRETQYF. CDR3 coding DNA: TGTGCCAGCAGCTTAGAAACGGACTACCCCCGCGAGACCCAGTACTTC.

The chain combines TRBV6-5 with TRBJ2-2; 10 bases agree with TRBD1. The V gene end was trimmed by 10 bases and the J gene end by 5 bases; junction bases not matched to a gene: 7. The CDR3 length is 14 residues. Germline CDR1 MNHEY, CDR2 SVGAGI. CDR3 DNA: TGTGCCACCCAGGGACAGGGGAAGACCGGGGAGCTGTTTTTT. Protein sequence: CATQGQGKTGELFF.

The chain carries TRBV12-1 and TRBJ2-1; the table's D call, TRBD2, was not checked against the DNA. TRBV12-1 represents a pseudogene. This CDR3 spans 12 amino acids. This CDR3 is CASSLSGNEQFF. For the CDR3, the DNA is TGTGCCAGCAGCCTCTCGGGTAATGAGCAGTTCTTC.

The J gene is TRBJ2-1, the V gene TRBV3-1 (or the pseudogene TRBV3-2); TRBD2 is a possible D gene (5 bases). CDR1 and CDR2 from the germline V gene are LGHDT and YNNKEL (reference sequence). This CDR3 has 15 amino acids. The V end lost 3 bases, the J end lost 6 bases, and 15 bases lay between the germline ends. As DNA, the CDR3 is TGTGCCAGCAGCCAGGCGGTGTGGGGAGTCAATGAGCAGTTCTTC. The encoded protein is CASSQAVWGVNEQFF.

The chain carries TRBV6-5 and TRBJ1-4; 7 positions agree with TRBD1. The CDR3 length is 13 residues. The J segment lost 14 bases and the V segment lost 5 bases, leaving 11 bases of the junction unmatched. Looked up from germline, CDR1 is MNHEY and CDR2 is SVGAGI. The CDR3 DNA follows: TGTGCCAGCAGTCCCGCTCCCCGGGACAGCCTGTTTTTT. Translating gives CASSPAPRDSLFF.

The chain joins TRBV27 to TRBJ1-4; 8 bases are shared with TRBD1. This CDR3 is built from 16 residues. The V gene's germline CDR1 is MNHEY and CDR2 SMNVEV (reference sequence). The V gene end was trimmed by 2 bases and the J gene end by 10 bases; junction bases not matched to a gene: 12. The CDR3 DNA sequence: TGTGCCAGCAGTTTAAACTTCCCTGGACAGGGAGGAAAACTGTTTTTT. Translated: CASSLNFPGQGGKLFF.

The chain combines TRBV6-1 with TRBJ1-2; D is uncertain. V was pared by 3 bases and J by 7 bases, with 12 bases between. Per germline, CDR1 MNHNS and CDR2 SASEGT. The length of the CDR3 is 13 residues. The CDR3 sequence is CASSEMVLTGYTF. The CDR3 DNA follows: TGTGCCAGCAGTGAGATGGTCCTAACTGGCTACACCTTC.

The chain has TRBV15 and TRBJ1-6, with D possibly being TRBD1 (6 bases). V was shortened by 3 bases and J by 0 bases, with 9 bases between the two germline ends. The CDR3 spans 16 residues. The germline gives CDR1 LNHNV, CDR2 YYDKDF (reference sequence). The DNA of the CDR3 is TGTGCCACCAGCAGGAGCAGGGGCTCCTATAATTCACCCCTCCACTTT. It yields the protein CATSRSRGSYNSPLHF.

This chain links TRBV6-5 with TRBJ1-2; D is uncertain. Germline V lookup: CDR1 MNHEY, CDR2 SVGAGI. V lost 8 bases and J 4 bases, leaving 20 bases between the germline ends. The CDR3 extends over 15 amino acids. The CDR3 loop reads CASSLAQETFYGYTF. The CDR3 nucleotides are TGTGCCAGCTCCCTCGCCCAGGAAACCTTCTATGGCTACACCTTC.

Worth noting for this clone: A read error may produce the germline difference seen at one junction end. J is TRBJ2-7 and V is TRBV7-7, with TRBD1 matching over 9 bases. Germline V gene data show CDR1 as SSHAT and CDR2 as FNYEAQ (reference sequence). The length of the CDR3 is 15 residues. CDR3 loop: CASSSGTGPSYEQYF. The CDR3 DNA is TGTGCTAGCAGCTCCGGGACAGGGCCATCCTACGAGCAGTACTTC.

This chain connects TRBV10-3 to TRBJ2-7, with D possibly being TRBD1 (5 bases). Trimming pared 6 bases from V and 0 bases from J, leaving 12 bases between. The CDR3 is 14 amino acids. Germline CDR1 and CDR2: ENHRY and SYGVKD. CDR3 in amino acids: CAIRGASSSYEQYF. CDR3 nucleotide sequence: TGTGCCATCAGAGGGGCCTCGAGCTCCTACGAGCAGTACTTC.

The CDR3: CASTKTPAGGYTF. The CDR3 DNA follows: TGTGCCAGCACCAAGACTCCGGCGGGTGGCTACACCTTC. The chain links TRBV6-5 to TRBJ1-2; D call uncertain. Trimming removed 7 bases at V and 7 bases at J, with 16 bases between. Germline CDR1 and CDR2: MNHEY and SVGAGI. The CDR3 loop spans 13 amino acids.

This chain connects TRBV9 to TRBJ2-1; D is unresolved. Trimming removed 0 bases at V and 7 bases at J, with 11 bases between. In germline, CDR1 is SGDLS, CDR2 YYNGEE. CDR3 length: 14 amino acids. In DNA form, the CDR3 reads TGTGCCAGCAGCGTAGCTACTGTCGGGAATGAGCAGTTCTTC. This gives the protein CASSVATVGNEQFF. The full variable domain, with the rest looked up from reference TRBV9 and TRBJ2-1, is DSGVTQTPKHLITATGQRVTLRCSPRSGDLSVYWYQQSLDQGLQFLIQYYNGEERAKGNILERFSAQQFPDLHSELNLSSLELGDSALYFCASSVATVGNEQFFGPGTRLTVL.